This T cell receptor beta chain was found in a study of blood T cells in healthy people across ages. About this clonotype: What it recognizes is unknown.

The CDR3 extends over 13 amino acids. The V gene end was trimmed by 10 bases and the J gene end by 4 bases; junction bases not matched to a gene: 9. Germline V lookup: CDR1 MNHEY, CDR2 SVGEGT. PCR was performed a second time for about 7 to 12 cycles using a sample-barcoded 5' primer and a J-beta primer mix. Each TCR beta cDNA got a 12-nucleotide random molecular identifier. One entry per CDR3 protein, called by TCRdb with MiXCR from the 5' RACE reads. The sample lists hundreds of thousands of distinct CDR3 sequences, approximately 50% seen once, with around a third in the top ten. Study outcomes and limitations: Compared with aged donors, long-lived donors showed fewer expanded clones, suggesting selection.

The receptor was isolated from a woman aged 55-70 years in good health. The rearrangement links TRBV6-2 or TRBV6-3 to TRBJ2-5; 7 bases are shared with TRBD2. Sequencing input: blood. The CDR3 loop is CATTSLAAETQYF. CDR3 bases: TGTGCCACCACTTCTCTAGCGGCAGAGACCCAGTACTTC.